One and the same sample provided the 29 T cell receptor beta chains below, sequenced in a study of breast tumors, draining lymph nodes, adjacent tissues. TCRdb used MiXCR to reprocess the multiplex PCR reads, holding one entry per CDR3 protein. The repertoire holds approximately 230,000 distinct CDR3 sequences, with less than 40% as singletons. Samples came from axillary lymph nodes draining the breast cancer. Sequencing used axillary lymph node tissue. The receptors derive from a female donor with breast cancer. Some clones in this sample may be carry-over from other donors' samples.

This clonotype was recorded many times. The chain links TRBV12-3 or TRBV12-4 to TRBJ2-3; tentative D call: TRBD2 (7 bases). The CDR3 loop spans 14 amino acids. V was pared by 5 bases and J by 5 bases, with 14 bases between. CDR3 nucleotide sequence: TGTGCCAGCAGTATGGGGGGGCGGGGAGATACGCAGTATTTT. This translates into CASSMGGRGDTQYF.

This chain links TRBV7-2 with TRBJ1-6; D uncertain. This CDR3 region has 14 residues. Germline CDR1 reads SGHTA; CDR2 reads FQGNSA. The germline V and J ends were trimmed by 6 bases and 9 bases, with 15 bases remaining between them. As DNA, the CDR3 is TGTGCCAGCAGTTTACAGAGGGCGGCTTCACCCCTCCACTTT. Translation: CASSLQRAASPLHF. The full variable domain, with the rest looked up from reference TRBV7-2 and TRBJ1-6, is GAGVSQSPSNKVTEKGKDVELRCDPISGHTALYWYRQSLGQGLEFLIYFQGNSAPDKSGLPSDRFSAERTGGSVSTLTIQRTQQEDSAVYLCASSLQRAASPLHFGNGTRLTVT.

The CDR3 DNA sequence: TGCAGCGTTGCGACAGGGGCTGGTCTCGGCTACACCTTC. This gives the protein CSVATGAGLGYTF. The J gene is TRBJ1-2, the V gene TRBV29-1, with 8 bases fitting TRBD1. Per the germline V gene, CDR1 is SQVTM and CDR2 is ANQGSEA. The CDR3 extends over 13 amino acids. The junction had 9 bases not matched to a gene; V was cut back by 4 bases and J by 8 bases.

This clonotype was detected ten times or more. This rearrangement joins TRBV25-1 to TRBJ2-3; D remains unclear. Germline V gives CDR1 MGHDK, CDR2 SYGVNS. The CDR3 has 14 residues. Trimming shortened V by 2 bases and J by 7 bases, and 13 bases separated the two germline ends. The CDR3 region has the DNA TGTGCCAGCAGTGAACCAGCGAAGGGAAATACGCAGTATTTT. Protein sequence: CASSEPAKGNTQYF. Looking up the rest from reference TRBV25-1 and TRBJ2-3 gives the full variable domain: EADIYQTPRYLVIGTGKKITLECSQTMGHDKMYWYQQDPGMELHLIHYSYGVNSTEKGDLSSESTVSRIRTEHFPLTLESARPSHTSQYLCASSEPAKGNTQYFGPGTRLTVL.

Ten or more counts support this clonotype. CDR3 nucleotides: TGTGCCAGCACCCTGGGGTCGGGGTTGAGCTCCTACGAGCAGTACTTC. Translation: CASTLGSGLSSYEQYF. The V gene is TRBV7-2, the J gene TRBJ2-7, with D perhaps TRBD2 (5 bases). The CDR3 has 16 amino acids. CDR1 SGHTA and CDR2 FQGNSA come from the germline V gene. The ends were cut back, 7 bases at V and 0 bases at J, with 19 bases in the middle.

The sample holds a few counts of this clonotype. The CDR3 DNA sequence: TGTGCCAGAAGACTAGCGGGAGGAGGATCACCCCTCCACTTT. Protein: CARRLAGGGSPLHF. This chain uses TRBV6-5 with TRBJ1-6; D is unclear. V shed 9 bases and J shed 10 bases, with 19 bases lying between them. The CDR3 length is 14 residues. Germline assignment: CDR1 MNHEY and CDR2 SVGAGI.

This clonotype was counted at least ten times. The chain uses TRBV4-1 and TRBJ2-1; 13 bases match TRBD2. Germline V CDR1 and CDR2: MGHRA, YSYEKL. The CDR3 runs to 15 residues. Trimming removed 5 bases from V and 8 bases from J; junction bases left unmatched: 6. The CDR3 nucleotides read TGCGCCAGCAGCTACCGGACTAGCGGGAGCTATGAGCAGTTCTTC. Amino acid sequence: CASSYRTSGSYEQFF.

A note on this clonotype: Since a much larger clone is just one base distant, this may be a read error. The rearrangement uses TRBV9 and TRBJ2-5; 7 bases align to TRBD2. Germline CDR1 SGDLS, CDR2 YYNGEE. The CDR3 totals 14 residues. CDR3: CASSHGTKQETQSF. The CDR3 nucleotides read TGTGCCAGCAGCCACGGGACTAAACAAGAGACCCAGTCCTTC.

This chain's CDR3 is CASTSYSGQGTYEQYF. For the CDR3, the DNA is TGCGCCAGCACCTCTTATTCGGGACAGGGTACTTACGAGCAGTACTTC. The chain employs TRBV5-1 and TRBJ2-7; 9 bases map to TRBD1. The germline V gene has CDR1 SGHRS and CDR2 YFSETQ. This CDR3 is built from 16 residues. Unmatched junction bases numbered 14, after V lost 6 bases and J lost 4 bases.

The chain uses TRBV9 and TRBJ1-3, with D perhaps matching TRBD1 (5 bases). This CDR3 is built from 16 residues. The V gene's germline CDR1 is SGDLS and CDR2 YYNGEE. V lost 3 bases and J lost 2, with 15 bases in between. CDR3 in amino acids: CASSASSLGPGNTIYF. In DNA, the CDR3 is TGTGCCAGCAGCGCCAGCAGCTTGGGACCTGGAAACACCATATATTTT.

This clonotype was seen repeatedly, ten times or more. V and J are TRBV10-3 and TRBJ1-1, with TRBD1 as a possible D gene (6 bases). Trimming shortened V by 5 bases and J by 5 bases, and 18 bases separated the two germline ends. Germline CDR1 reads ENHRY; CDR2 reads SYGVKD. This CDR3 region has 15 residues. The CDR3 DNA reads TGTGCCATCAGTCAGACGGACAGCCTGGGGACTGAAGCTTTCTTT. Translation gives CAISQTDSLGTEAFF.

The chain couples TRBV9 to TRBJ1-1; a possible D gene is TRBD1 (6 bases). Germline CDR1 SGDLS, CDR2 YYNGEE. V shed 0 bases and J shed 10 bases, with 22 bases lying between them. This CDR3 is built from 16 residues. The CDR3, as DNA: TGTGCCAGCAGCGTAGAACACACTAGCATACAGGGTGGAGCTTTCTTT. As protein: CASSVEHTSIQGGAFF.

At least ten counts were recorded for this clonotype. Sequence at one end of the junction differs from germline and may be a read error. The CDR3 bases are TGTGCTAGCAGCGATACAGGGGGGGGCGAGCAGTACTTC. This gives the protein CASSDTGGGEQYF. V usage is TRBV7-7 and J usage is TRBJ2-7, with D possibly matching TRBD1 (8 bases). Germline CDR1 SSHAT, CDR2 FNYEAQ (reference sequence). This CDR3 is built from 13 residues.

Points on this clonotype: Since a much larger clone is just one base distant, this may be a read error. This likely comes from a read error, as the CDR3 has no conserved phenylalanine or tryptophan at its end. V is TRBV7-9 and J is TRBJ2-7; D is possibly TRBD2 (5 bases). From germline, CDR1 is SEHNR and CDR2 FQNEAQ (reference sequence). CDR3 length: 14 amino acids. V shed 0 bases and J shed 1 base, with 7 bases lying between them. The DNA of the CDR3 is TGTGCCAGCAGCTTAGCCGGGGTTTCCTACGAGCAGTACCTC. This translates into CASSLAGVSYEQYL.

This clonotype was detected only a few times. A much larger clone lies one base from this, so it may be a read error. This chain connects TRBV6-4 to TRBJ2-7; D is perhaps TRBD1 (5 bases). Germline V CDR1 and CDR2: MRHNA, SNTAGT. The CDR3 covers 13 residues. DNA for the CDR3: TGTGCCAGCAGTCCCGGACATACCTACGGGCAGTACTTC. It encodes CASSPGHTYGQYF.

This clonotype was counted many times. The V gene is TRBV10-3, the J gene TRBJ1-2, with 7 bases aligning to TRBD1. V shed 7 bases and J 0 bases; nucleotides not matched to a gene: 5. The CDR3 loop spans 14 amino acids. The germline CDR1 and CDR2 sequences are ENHRY and SYGVKD. This CDR3 reads CAITWDSTNYGYTF. CDR3 nucleotide sequence: TGTGCCATCACTTGGGACAGCACTAACTATGGCTACACCTTC.

This clonotype turned up a few times. Since a much larger clone is just one base distant, this may be a read error. The chain uses TRBV6-5 and TRBJ1-5; D uncertain. The CDR3 runs 13 residues. Trimming shortened V by 5 bases and J by 0 bases, and 5 bases separated the two germline ends. The germline gives CDR1 MNHEY, CDR2 SVGAGI. In DNA, the CDR3 is TGTGCCAGCAGTCATTCTAGCAATCAGCCCCAGCATTTT. It encodes CASSHSSNQPQHF.

This clonotype was counted only a few times. The chain employs TRBV4-3 and TRBJ2-3, with TRBD2 matching over 12 bases. The CDR3 is 16 amino acids. Germline V CDR1 and CDR2: LGHNA, YSLEER. J lost 7 bases, V lost 0 bases, and 5 bases had no gene match. CDR3 sequence reads: CASSQDQLAGGNTQYF. CDR3 nucleotide sequence: TGCGCCAGCAGCCAAGATCAACTAGCGGGGGGAAATACGCAGTATTTT.

This clonotype was picked up many times. V and J are TRBV6-6 and TRBJ2-1; 8 positions agree with TRBD2. The ends lost 8 bases at V and 2 bases at J; junction bases unmatched: 2. The CDR3 consists of 13 residues. Germline CDR1 is MNHNY and CDR2 is SVGAGI (reference sequence). The CDR3 DNA sequence: TGTGCCAGCTCCGGGGGGGCCTACAATGAGCAGTTCTTC. Its translation: CASSGGAYNEQFF.

This clonotype was picked up many times. The rearrangement links TRBV4-2 to TRBJ2-7; TRBD2 matches 9 bases. Trimming removed 1 base from V and 0 bases from J; junction bases left unmatched: 7. Looked up from germline, CDR1 is LGHNA and CDR2 is YNFKEQ. CDR3 length: 17 residues. The CDR3 loop is CASSQVAGDVSSYEQYF. CDR3 bases: TGTGCCAGCAGCCAAGTAGCGGGAGACGTAAGCTCCTACGAGCAGTACTTC.

This chain connects TRBV2 to TRBJ1-4; 7 bases agree with TRBD1. V lost 8 bases, J lost 13 bases, and 4 bases stayed unmatched. The CDR3 extends over 10 amino acids. Germline V lookup: CDR1 SNHLY, CDR2 FYNNEI. The CDR3 DNA follows: TGTGCCAGCGGACAGGACAGACTGTTTTTT. As protein: CASGQDRLFF. The variable domain in full, completed from reference TRBV2 and TRBJ1-4, reads EPEVTQTPSHQVTQMGQEVILRCVPISNHLYFYWYRQILGQKVEFLVSFYNNEISEKSEIFDDQFSVERPDGSNFTLKIRSTKLEDSAMYFCASGQDRLFFGSGTQLSVL.

Remarks on this clonotype: A read error may be the cause here, since a much bigger clone is one base away. The chain joins TRBV5-6 to TRBJ2-7; D is unclear. The V end lost 0 bases, the J end lost 5 bases, and 9 bases lay between the germline ends. CDR3 length: 13 residues. Germline-derived CDR1 and CDR2 are SGHDT and YYEEEE. CDR3 bases: TGTGCCAGCAGCTTGGTTTTAGCCCACGAGCAGTACTTC. Its translation: CASSLVLAHEQYF.

The rearrangement uses TRBV20-1 and TRBJ1-4, with D possibly being TRBD1 (5 bases). V lost 1 base, J lost 8 bases, and 11 bases lay in between. The CDR3 sequence is 13 residues long. From germline, CDR1 is DFQATT and CDR2 SNEGSKA (reference sequence). The chain's CDR3 is CSARGWGKEKLFF. The DNA for the CDR3 is TGCAGTGCTAGAGGCTGGGGGAAGGAAAAACTGTTTTTT.

Many counts were recorded for this clonotype. The chain links TRBV25-1 to TRBJ1-2, with a possible D match to TRBD1 (6 bases). The CDR3 runs to 14 residues. Germline V gene sequence: CDR1 MGHDK, CDR2 SYGVNS. The germline V and J ends were trimmed by 2 bases and 4 bases, with 11 bases remaining between them. The CDR3 nucleotides read TGTGCCAGCAGTGAAGAAGGGGGGATCTATGGCTACACCTTC. Encoded protein: CASSEEGGIYGYTF.

This clonotype has ten or more counts. The V call is TRBV29-1, the J call TRBJ1-3; D is undetermined. The CDR3 contains 13 residues. Trimming left V 1 base short and J 1 base short, with 5 bases between. Germline V gene data show CDR1 as SQVTM and CDR2 as ANQGSEA. As DNA, the CDR3 is TGCAGCGTTGAAGGTAGATCTGGAAACACCATATATTTT. This translates into CSVEGRSGNTIYF. Based on the CDR3 plus reference TRBV29-1 and TRBJ1-3, the full variable domain is SAVISQKPSRDICQRGTSLTIQCQVDSQVTMMFWYRQQPGQSLTLIATANQGSEATYESGFVIDKFPISRPNLTFSTLTVSNMSPEDSSIYLCSVEGRSGNTIYFGEGSWLTVV.

In its sample, this clonotype was seen a few times. V and J are TRBV19 and TRBJ2-1; 9 bases are shared with TRBD2. Germline CDR1 reads LNHDA; CDR2 reads SQIVND (reference sequence). The CDR3 is made up of 15 amino acids. Germline trimming cut 5 bases from V and 9 bases from J; bases unmatched to any gene: 11. As DNA, the CDR3 is TGTGCCAGTAGTGACACCCTAGCGGGAAGGGGTGAGCAGTTCTTC. This encodes CASSDTLAGRGEQFF.

This clonotype was counted ten times or more. The chain links TRBV24-1 to TRBJ1-5; no definite D call. This CDR3 comprises 12 residues. Germline lookup yields CDR1 KGHDR and CDR2 SFDVKD. Trimming cost V 4 bases and J 3 bases, with 3 bases left between them. The CDR3 reads CATSDPNQPQHF. CDR3 coding DNA: TGTGCCACCAGTGACCCCAATCAGCCCCAGCATTTT.

The V call is TRBV19, the J call TRBJ1-3; TRBD1 agrees at 9 bases. This CDR3 spans 15 amino acids. V shed 6 bases and J 1 base; nucleotides not matched to a gene: 4. Germline CDR1 reads LNHDA; CDR2 reads SQIVND (reference sequence). Here the CDR3 reads CASRAGTGSGNTIYF. The CDR3 DNA follows: TGTGCCAGTAGGGCCGGGACAGGGTCTGGAAACACCATATATTTT.

This clonotype was picked up many times. The chain recombines TRBV19 with TRBJ2-7, with 9 positions matching TRBD2. Trimming cost V 5 bases and J 5 bases; bases outside gene matches: 16. This CDR3 comprises 17 residues. Looked up from germline, CDR1 is LNHDA and CDR2 is SQIVND (reference sequence). CDR3 region: CASSPPRASGRIHEQYF. The CDR3 coding sequence is TGTGCCAGTAGTCCCCCGAGAGCAAGCGGGAGGATTCACGAGCAGTACTTC.